Listed below are T cell receptor beta chains from one sample, sequenced in a study of CD8+ T cells in alopecia areata. Assay: immunoSEQ multiplex PCR; the TCRdb copy retains only in-frame clones and omits some. The sample contains approximately 150,000 clones, 55% of which appear only once. The sample consisted of CD4+ T cells sorted from blood. The receptors originated from a human donor in good health. CDR3s include the opening cysteine and the closing phenylalanine or tryptophan. The D gene is left open where the match is weak. Clone size appears in some rows only: once, few, many, or a class for an expanded clone.

few,TRBV7-2,.,TRBJ1-1,CASSFQGGLDTEAFF,TGTGCCAGCAGCTTCCAGGGTGGTTTGGACACTGAAGCTTTCTTT
few,TRBV29-1,.,TRBJ2-5,CSVVIPSQETQYF,TGCAGCGTTGTAATCCCGTCGCAAGAGACCCAGTACTTC
.,TRBV2,TRBD2,TRBJ2-1,CASNRLAPSNEQFF,TGTGCCAGCAACCGACTAGCGCCGTCCAATGAGCAGTTCTTC
.,TRBV29-1,TRBD2,TRBJ2-1,CSVPSGGYNEQFF,TGCAGCGTTCCTAGCGGGGGATACAATGAGCAGTTCTTC
.,TRBV28,.,TRBJ2-7,CASSLETPFIPLEQYF,TGTGCCAGCAGTTTAGAGACCCCGTTTATCCCGCTCGAGCAGTACTTC
few,TRBV5-6,.,TRBJ2-5,CASSPSQETQYF,TGTGCCAGCAGCCCTAGCCAAGAGACCCAGTACTTC
.,TRBV27,.,TRBJ2-3,CASSRERGTDTQYF,TGTGCCAGCAGTCGGGAGCGGGGCACAGATACGCAGTATTTT
few,TRBV29-1,.,TRBJ1-3,CSVESSSGNTIYF,TGCAGCGTTGAGAGTAGCTCTGGAAACACCATATATTTT
few,TRBV30,.,TRBJ2-2,CAWSSLTGHTGELFF,TGTGCCTGGAGTTCCTTGACAGGCCACACCGGGGAGCTGTTTTTT
.,TRBV4-2,TRBD2,TRBJ2-1,CASSQRAGAGVQTYNEQFF,TGTGCCAGCAGCCAGAGAGCGGGAGCGGGCGTCCAAACATACAATGAGCAGTTCTTC
few,TRBV27,.,TRBJ2-3,CASSPNPGLTDTQYF,TGTGCCAGCAGTCCCAATCCGGGTCTCACAGATACGCAGTATTTT
.,TRBV19,.,TRBJ2-6,CASSPVQGANVLTF,TGTGCCAGTAGTCCGGTACAAGGGGCCAACGTCCTGACTTTC
.,TRBV7-8,TRBD1,TRBJ2-3,CASSFDRGREIPDTQYF,TGTGCCAGCAGCTTCGACAGGGGGCGGGAGATTCCTGATACGCAGTATTTT
.,TRBV29-1,.,TRBJ2-5,CSVAIETQYF,TGCAGCGTCGCCATTGAGACCCAGTACTTC
.,TRBV30,.,TRBJ1-2,CAWSVDWVYGYTF,TGTGCCTGGAGTGTGGATTGGGTCTATGGCTACACCTTC
.,TRBV30,.,TRBJ2-2,CAWSVPQGFTGELFF,TGTGCCTGGAGTGTGCCGCAGGGCTTTACCGGGGAGCTGTTTTTT
.,TRBV4-2,.,TRBJ2-7,CASSQVGQGLGLGEQYF,TGTGCCAGCAGCCAAGTTGGACAGGGACTAGGGCTGGGCGAGCAGTACTTC
.,TRBV7-3,TRBD2,TRBJ2-1,CASSLIGGTSGRRGYNEQFF,TGTGCCAGCAGCTTAATCGGTGGGACTAGCGGGAGGAGGGGCTACAATGAGCAGTTCTTC
few,TRBV6-6,TRBD2,TRBJ2-3,CASQLAGGPDTQYF,TGTGCCAGCCAACTAGCGGGAGGCCCAGATACGCAGTATTTT
.,TRBV6-5,TRBD2,TRBJ2-5,CASREAGGGGTQYF,TGTGCCAGCAGAGAAGCGGGAGGGGGAGGGACCCAGTACTTC
.,TRBV11-2,.,TRBJ2-7,CASSFRMPEQYF,TGTGCCAGCAGCTTTAGAATGCCCGAGCAGTACTTC
.,TRBV7-9,.,TRBJ2-3,CASSPGVSVTDTQYF,TGTGCCAGCAGCCCAGGGGTCTCTGTCACAGATACGCAGTATTTT
.,TRBV14,TRBD2,TRBJ2-4,CASSHLAGGPENIQYF,TGTGCCAGCAGCCATCTAGCGGGAGGGCCCGAAAACATTCAGTACTTC
.,TRBV2,.,TRBJ2-2,CASIGVEVSGELFF,TGTGCCAGCATTGGGGTGGAAGTATCGGGGGAGCTGTTTTTT
few,TRBV29-1,TRBD2,TRBJ2-1,CSVGRLAGSNANEQFF,TGCAGCGTTGGGCGACTAGCGGGGAGCAATGCTAATGAGCAGTTCTTC
.,TRBV29-1,.,TRBJ1-2,CSVDSGYTF,TGCAGCGTTGATAGTGGCTACACCTTC
.,TRBV30,.,TRBJ2-3,CAWSVGRDTQYF,TGTGCCTGGAGTGTCGGGCGAGATACGCAGTATTTT
.,TRBV30,.,TRBJ1-4,CAWSFTNEKLFF,TGTGCCTGGAGTTTCACAAATGAAAAACTGTTTTTT
.,TRBV29-1,TRBD1,TRBJ2-7,CSVGRQGAYEQYF,TGCAGCGTTGGAAGACAGGGGGCCTACGAGCAGTACTTC
.,TRBV15,.,TRBJ1-1,CATSRPNTEAFF,TGTGCCACCAGCAGGCCGAACACTGAAGCTTTCTTT
.,TRBV28,.,TRBJ2-2,CASVSWNTGELFF,TGTGCCAGCGTTTCGTGGAACACCGGGGAGCTGTTTTTT
.,TRBV29-1,.,TRBJ2-1,CSVGRRAYNEQFF,TGCAGCGTCGGCCGGAGGGCCTACAATGAGCAGTTCTTC
.,TRBV6-6,.,TRBJ2-2,CASKGAGELFF,TGTGCCAGCAAAGGAGCCGGGGAGCTGTTTTTT
.,TRBV6-5,TRBD1,TRBJ1-2,CASSLWTGMGYGYTF,TGTGCCAGCAGTTTATGGACAGGCATGGGGTATGGCTACACCTTC
.,TRBV29-1,.,TRBJ1-2,CSVGGARPSAGSSF,TGCAGCGTTGGTGGGGCTCGCCCCTCGGCCGGCTCATCATTC
.,TRBV4-2,TRBD2,TRBJ2-3,CASSAGVRTDTQYF,TGTGCCAGCAGCGCGGGAGTAAGGACAGATACGCAGTATTTT
.,TRBV9,TRBD2,TRBJ2-5,CASSVDPSGGETQYF,TGTGCCAGCAGCGTAGACCCCTCGGGAGGGGAGACCCAGTACTTC
few,TRBV5-6,.,TRBJ1-5,CASSLALGQPQHF,TGTGCCAGCAGCTTGGCCTTGGGTCAGCCCCAGCATTTT
.,TRBV7-8,TRBD2,TRBJ2-1,CASSRRGGLGSYNEQFF,TGTGCCAGCAGTCGAAGAGGTGGACTAGGGTCCTACAATGAGCAGTTCTTC
.,TRBV15,.,TRBJ1-5,CATSSDSQGSQHF,TGTGCCACCAGCTCAGACAGTCAGGGATCCCAGCATTTT
few,TRBV29-1,.,TRBJ2-2,CSVLQGNTGELFF,TGCAGCGTCCTACAGGGGAACACCGGGGAGCTGTTTTTT
.,TRBV4-1,.,TRBJ2-2,CASSQVAGAGELFF,TGCGCCAGCAGCCAAGTTGCAGGGGCAGGGGAGCTGTTTTTT
few,TRBV6-1,.,TRBJ2-7,CASTGSYEQYF,TGTGCCAGCACCGGTTCTTACGAGCAGTACTTC
.,TRBV10-3,TRBD2,TRBJ2-5,CAIRRESWEETQYF,TGTGCCATCCGGCGGGAGTCGTGGGAAGAGACCCAGTACTTC
few,TRBV5-1,.,TRBJ2-5,CASSLTIETQYF,TGCGCCAGCAGCTTGACTATAGAGACCCAGTACTTC
.,TRBV12-5,TRBD2,TRBJ2-5,CASGPLGLAGGQETQYF,TGTGCTAGTGGCCCCCTGGGACTAGCGGGAGGCCAAGAGACCCAGTACTTC
few,TRBV9,TRBD2,TRBJ2-5,CASSVAAGGPETQYF,TGTGCCAGCAGCGTAGCCGCGGGAGGGCCGGAGACCCAGTACTTC
few,TRBV9,TRBD1,TRBJ1-1,CASSRGQGDTEAFF,TGTGCCAGCAGCCGGGGACAGGGGGACACTGAAGCTTTCTTT
few,TRBV25-1,.,TRBJ2-7,CASSSQGRQYF,TGTGCCAGCAGTTCCCAGGGGCGGCAGTACTTC
.,TRBV29-1,.,TRBJ2-1,CSVGGSSYNEQFF,TGCAGCGTTGGGGGGTCCTCCTACAATGAGCAGTTCTTC
few,TRBV6-1,TRBD2,TRBJ2-1,CASSKAGGSYNEQFF,TGTGCCAGCAGTAAAGCGGGGGGCTCCTACAATGAGCAGTTCTTC
few,TRBV29-1,TRBD2,TRBJ2-2,CSALPTASGMNTGELFF,TGCAGCGCTCTCCCGACGGCTAGCGGGATGAACACCGGGGAGCTGTTTTTT
.,TRBV29-1,.,TRBJ2-5,CSLSGTLPGTQYF,TGCAGCTTATCCGGGACCCTCCCCGGGACCCAGTACTTC
.,TRBV5-4,.,TRBJ1-2,CASSLGADPTNYGYTF,TGTGCCAGCAGCTTGGGGGCCGACCCGACTAACTATGGCTACACCTTC
few,TRBV6-6,.,TRBJ1-5,CASSYPQNSNQPQHF,TGTGCCAGCAGTTACCCACAGAATAGCAATCAGCCCCAGCATTTT
.,TRBV30,.,TRBJ1-5,CAWSVGLSPQHF,TGTGCCTGGAGCGTGGGACTTTCGCCCCAGCATTTT
.,TRBV20-1,.,TRBJ2-7,CSARVVYEQYF,TGCAGTGCTAGGGTGGTTTACGAGCAGTACTTC